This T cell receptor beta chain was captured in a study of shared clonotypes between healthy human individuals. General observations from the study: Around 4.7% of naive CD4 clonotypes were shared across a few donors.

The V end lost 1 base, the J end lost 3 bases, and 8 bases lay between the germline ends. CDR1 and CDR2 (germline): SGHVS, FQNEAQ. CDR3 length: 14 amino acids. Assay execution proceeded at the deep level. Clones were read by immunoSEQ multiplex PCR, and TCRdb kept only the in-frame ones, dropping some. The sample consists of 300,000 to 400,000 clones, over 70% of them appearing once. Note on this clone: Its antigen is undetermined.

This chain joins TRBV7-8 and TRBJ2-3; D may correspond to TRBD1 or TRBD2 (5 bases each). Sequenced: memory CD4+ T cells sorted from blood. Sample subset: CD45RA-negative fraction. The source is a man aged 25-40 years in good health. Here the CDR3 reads CASSLDWGTDTQYF. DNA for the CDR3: TGTGCCAGCAGCTTAGACTGGGGGACAGATACGCAGTATTTT.